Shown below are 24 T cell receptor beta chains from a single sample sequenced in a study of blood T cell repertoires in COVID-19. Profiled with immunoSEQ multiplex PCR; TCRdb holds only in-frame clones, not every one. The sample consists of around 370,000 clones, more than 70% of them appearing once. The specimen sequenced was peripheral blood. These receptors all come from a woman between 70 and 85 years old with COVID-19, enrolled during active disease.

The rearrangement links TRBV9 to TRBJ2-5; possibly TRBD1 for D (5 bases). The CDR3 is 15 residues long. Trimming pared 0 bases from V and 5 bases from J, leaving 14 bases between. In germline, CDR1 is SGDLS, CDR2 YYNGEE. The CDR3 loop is CASSVVVSGLETQYF. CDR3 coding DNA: TGTGCCAGCAGCGTAGTGGTTTCAGGGTTGGAGACCCAGTACTTC.

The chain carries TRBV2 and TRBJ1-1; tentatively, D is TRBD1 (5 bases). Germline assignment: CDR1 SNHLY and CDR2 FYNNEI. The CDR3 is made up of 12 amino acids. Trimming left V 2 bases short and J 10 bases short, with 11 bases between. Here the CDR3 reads CASSEFAGSAFF. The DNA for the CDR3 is TGTGCCAGCAGTGAATTTGCAGGGTCAGCTTTCTTT.

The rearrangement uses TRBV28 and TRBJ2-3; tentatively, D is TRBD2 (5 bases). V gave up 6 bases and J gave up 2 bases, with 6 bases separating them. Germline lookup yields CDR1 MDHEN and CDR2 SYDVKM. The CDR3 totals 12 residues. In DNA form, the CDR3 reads TGTGCCAGCAGGGAGGCCACAGATACGCAGTATTTT. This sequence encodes CASREATDTQYF.

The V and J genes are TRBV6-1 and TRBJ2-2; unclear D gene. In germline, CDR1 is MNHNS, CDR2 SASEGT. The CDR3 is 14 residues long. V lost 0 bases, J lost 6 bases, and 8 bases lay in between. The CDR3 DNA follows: TGTGCCAGCAGTGAAGCATGGCTGGCCGGGGAGCTGTTTTTT. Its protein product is CASSEAWLAGELFF.

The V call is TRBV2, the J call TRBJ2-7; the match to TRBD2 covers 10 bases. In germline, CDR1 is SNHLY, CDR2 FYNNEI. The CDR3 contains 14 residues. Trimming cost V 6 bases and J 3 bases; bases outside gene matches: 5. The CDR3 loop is CASSWTSGLYEQYF. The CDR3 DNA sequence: TGTGCCAGCAGCTGGACTAGCGGACTCTACGAGCAGTACTTC. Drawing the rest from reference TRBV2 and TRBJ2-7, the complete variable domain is EPEVTQTPSHQVTQMGQEVILRCVPISNHLYFYWYRQILGQKVEFLVSFYNNEISEKSEIFDDQFSVERPDGSNFTLKIRSTKLEDSAMYFCASSWTSGLYEQYFGPGTRLTVT.

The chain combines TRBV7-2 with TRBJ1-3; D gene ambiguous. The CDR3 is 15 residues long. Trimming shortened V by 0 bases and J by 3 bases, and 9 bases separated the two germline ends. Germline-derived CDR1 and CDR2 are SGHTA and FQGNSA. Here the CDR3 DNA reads TGTGCCAGCAGCTTAGCGCGGCGGGGTGGAAACACCATATATTTT. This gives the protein CASSLARRGGNTIYF.

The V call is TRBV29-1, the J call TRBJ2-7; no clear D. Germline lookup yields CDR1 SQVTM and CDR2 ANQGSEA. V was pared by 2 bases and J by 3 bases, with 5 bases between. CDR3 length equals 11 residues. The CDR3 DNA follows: TGCAGCGTTGAAATCAGCTACGAGCAGTACTTC. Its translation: CSVEISYEQYF.

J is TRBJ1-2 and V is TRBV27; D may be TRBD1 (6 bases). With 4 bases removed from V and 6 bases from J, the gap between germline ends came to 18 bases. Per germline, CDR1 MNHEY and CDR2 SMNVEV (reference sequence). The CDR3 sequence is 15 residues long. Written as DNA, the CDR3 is TGTGCCAGCAGTTCCCATTCCCAGGGGACCGATGGCTACACCTTC. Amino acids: CASSSHSQGTDGYTF.

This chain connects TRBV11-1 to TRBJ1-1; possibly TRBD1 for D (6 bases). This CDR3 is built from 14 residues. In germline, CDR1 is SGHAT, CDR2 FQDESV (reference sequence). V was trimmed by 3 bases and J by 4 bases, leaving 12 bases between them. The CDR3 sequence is CASSLRRGGTEAFF. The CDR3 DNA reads TGTGCCAGCAGCTTGAGAAGGGGGGGCACTGAAGCTTTCTTT. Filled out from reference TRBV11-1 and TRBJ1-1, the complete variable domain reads EAEVAQSPRYKITEKSQAVAFWCDPISGHATLYWYRQILGQGPELLVQFQDESVVDDSQLPKDRFSAERLKGVDSTLKIQPAELGDSAMYLCASSLRRGGTEAFFGQGTRLTVV.

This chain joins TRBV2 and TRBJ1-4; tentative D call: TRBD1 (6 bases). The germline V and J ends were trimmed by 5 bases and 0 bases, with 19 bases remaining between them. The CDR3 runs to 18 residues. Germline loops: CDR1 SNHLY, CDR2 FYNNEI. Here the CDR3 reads CASSPRERGIATNEKLFF. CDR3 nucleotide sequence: TGTGCCAGCAGTCCCAGGGAGAGGGGGATTGCAACTAATGAAAAACTGTTTTTT. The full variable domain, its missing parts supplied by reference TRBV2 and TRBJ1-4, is EPEVTQTPSHQVTQMGQEVILRCVPISNHLYFYWYRQILGQKVEFLVSFYNNEISEKSEIFDDQFSVERPDGSNFTLKIRSTKLEDSAMYFCASSPRERGIATNEKLFFGSGTQLSVL.

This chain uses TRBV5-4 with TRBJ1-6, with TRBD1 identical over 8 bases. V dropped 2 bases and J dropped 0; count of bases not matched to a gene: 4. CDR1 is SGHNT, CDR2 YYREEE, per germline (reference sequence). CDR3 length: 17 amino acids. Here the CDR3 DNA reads TGTGCCAGCAGCTTCTCAGGGGGCAGCTCCTATAATTCACCCCTCCACTTT. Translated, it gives CASSFSGGSSYNSPLHF.

The DNA for the CDR3 is TGTGCCAGCACCTCTGACAGGGTACCGTACTTC. Protein sequence: CASTSDRVPYF. The chain employs TRBV28 and TRBJ2-7; 7 bases are shared with TRBD1. Trimming at V came to 7 bases and at J to 12 bases, leaving 9 bases not matched to a gene. Per the germline V gene, CDR1 is MDHEN and CDR2 is SYDVKM. CDR3 length: 11 residues.

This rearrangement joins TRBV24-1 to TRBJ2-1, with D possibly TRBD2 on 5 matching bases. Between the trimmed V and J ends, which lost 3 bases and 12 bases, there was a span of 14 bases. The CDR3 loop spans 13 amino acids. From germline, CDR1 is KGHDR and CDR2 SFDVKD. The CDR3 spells CATSDGVEVPQFF. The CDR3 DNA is TGTGCCACCAGTGATGGGGTGGAGGTCCCGCAGTTCTTC.

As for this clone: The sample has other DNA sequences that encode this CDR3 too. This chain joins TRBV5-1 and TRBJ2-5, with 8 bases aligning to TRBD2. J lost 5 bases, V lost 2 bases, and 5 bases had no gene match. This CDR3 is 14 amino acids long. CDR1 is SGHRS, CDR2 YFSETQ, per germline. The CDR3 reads CASSLAGVGETQYF. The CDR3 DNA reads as TGCGCCAGCAGCTTAGCGGGGGTTGGGGAGACCCAGTACTTC.

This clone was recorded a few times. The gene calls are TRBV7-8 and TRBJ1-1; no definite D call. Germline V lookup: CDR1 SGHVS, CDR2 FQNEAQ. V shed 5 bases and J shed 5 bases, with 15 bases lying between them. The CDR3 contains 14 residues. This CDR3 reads CASSPWAGLTEAFF. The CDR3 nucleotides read TGTGCCAGCAGCCCCTGGGCGGGGTTGACTGAAGCTTTCTTT.

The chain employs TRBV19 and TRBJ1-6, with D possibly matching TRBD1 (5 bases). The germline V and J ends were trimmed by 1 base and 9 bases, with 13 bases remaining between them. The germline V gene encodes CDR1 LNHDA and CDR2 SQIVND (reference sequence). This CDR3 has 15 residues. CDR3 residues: CASSIGVRVGSPLHF. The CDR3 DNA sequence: TGTGCCAGTAGTATAGGGGTCAGGGTCGGTTCACCCCTCCACTTT.

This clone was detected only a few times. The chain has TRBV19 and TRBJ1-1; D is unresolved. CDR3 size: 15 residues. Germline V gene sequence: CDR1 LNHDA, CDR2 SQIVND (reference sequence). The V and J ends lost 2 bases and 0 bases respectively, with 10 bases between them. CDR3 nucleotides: TGTGCCAGTAGTATACGGCCAGGCTTGAACACTGAAGCTTTCTTT. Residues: CASSIRPGLNTEAFF.

CDR3 sequence (DNA): TGTGCCAGCAGTGAATTTCAGGGGGCGAATGGTCAGCCCCAGCATTTT. Translating gives CASSEFQGANGQPQHF. The rearrangement links TRBV2 to TRBJ1-5; 8 nucleotides agree with TRBD1. Losses at the gene ends were 2 bases for V and 6 bases for J; bases not matched to a gene: 9. CDR1 is SNHLY and CDR2 is FYNNEI in the germline V gene. The CDR3 covers 16 residues.

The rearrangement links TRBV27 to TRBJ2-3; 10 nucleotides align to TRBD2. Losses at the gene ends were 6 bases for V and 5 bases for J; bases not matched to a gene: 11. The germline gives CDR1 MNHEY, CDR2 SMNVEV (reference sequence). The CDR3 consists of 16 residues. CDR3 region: CASRTRSGGAKDTQYF. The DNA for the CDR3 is TGTGCCAGCAGAACGCGGAGCGGGGGGGCCAAAGATACGCAGTATTTT.

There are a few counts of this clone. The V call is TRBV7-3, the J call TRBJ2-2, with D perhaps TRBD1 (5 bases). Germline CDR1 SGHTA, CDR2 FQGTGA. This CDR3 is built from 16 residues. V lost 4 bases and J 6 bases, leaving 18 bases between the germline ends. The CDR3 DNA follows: TGTGCCAGCAGCTCCTCAGGGTCTCTAGGGGCCGGGGAGCTGTTTTTT. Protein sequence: CASSSSGSLGAGELFF.

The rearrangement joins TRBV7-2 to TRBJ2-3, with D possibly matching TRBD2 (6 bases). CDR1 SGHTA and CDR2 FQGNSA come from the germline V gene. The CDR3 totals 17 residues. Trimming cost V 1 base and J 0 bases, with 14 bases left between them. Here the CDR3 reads CASSLGVSGSSTDTQYF. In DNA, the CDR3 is TGTGCCAGCAGCTTAGGGGTGAGCGGGTCAAGCACAGATACGCAGTATTTT.

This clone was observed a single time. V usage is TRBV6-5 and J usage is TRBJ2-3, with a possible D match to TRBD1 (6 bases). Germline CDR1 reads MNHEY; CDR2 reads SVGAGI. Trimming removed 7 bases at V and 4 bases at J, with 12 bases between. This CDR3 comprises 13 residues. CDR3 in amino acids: CASNSQGADTQYF. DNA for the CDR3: TGTGCCAGCAACTCACAGGGAGCAGATACGCAGTATTTT.

This CDR3 reads CSANFRGTQYF. The DNA for the CDR3 is TGCAGTGCTAATTTTAGGGGGACCCAGTACTTC. V and J are TRBV20-1 and TRBJ2-5; D might be TRBD1 (5 bases). The CDR3 spans 11 residues. Germline CDR1 reads DFQATT; CDR2 reads SNEGSKA (reference sequence). Trimming cost V 4 bases and J 7 bases, with 10 bases left between them.

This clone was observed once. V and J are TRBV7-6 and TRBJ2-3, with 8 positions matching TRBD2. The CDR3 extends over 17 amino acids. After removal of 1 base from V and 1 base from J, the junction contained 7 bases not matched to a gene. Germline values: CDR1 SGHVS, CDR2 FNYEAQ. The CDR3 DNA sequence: TGTGCCAGCAGCTTAGTGGGGACTAGTTTGGGCACAGATACGCAGTATTTT. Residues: CASSLVGTSLGTDTQYF. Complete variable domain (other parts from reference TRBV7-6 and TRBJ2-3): GAGVSQSPRYKVTKRGQDVALRCDPISGHVSLYWYRQALGQGPEFLTYFNYEAQQDKSGLPNDRFSAERPEGSISTLTIQRTEQRDSAMYRCASSLVGTSLGTDTQYFGPGTRLTVL.